These 19 T cell receptor beta chains originate from one sample sequenced in a study of beta chain features in type 1 diabetes. These receptors have no identified antigens. Broader study findings: Among all four CD4+ subsets, Type 1 diabetes patients had TCRB CDR3s that were moderately but significantly shorter.

Of the isolated RNA, all was reverse transcribed, and so the sequenced material was expressed TCRB transcripts. The repertoire was sequenced with immunoSEQ multiplex PCR; TCRdb's copy has only in-frame clones and lacks some. The sample consists of about 160,000 clones, 7.8% of them appearing once. Material for sequencing was central memory CD4+ T cells from blood. The source of these receptors is a woman aged 40 to 50 with type 1 diabetes.

The table lists this clone with many counts. The chain couples TRBV30 to TRBJ2-5; D remains ambiguous. The V end lost 5 bases, the J end lost 2 bases, and 12 bases lay between the germline ends. This CDR3 has 13 amino acids. From germline, CDR1 is GTSNPN and CDR2 SVGIG (reference sequence). Here the CDR3 reads CAWAGNSQETQYF. Here the CDR3 DNA reads TGTGCCTGGGCCGGAAACAGTCAAGAGACCCAGTACTTC.

This clone has only a few counts. The chain is built from TRBV7-9 and TRBJ2-2; D gene unclear. Per the germline V gene, CDR1 is SEHNR and CDR2 is FQNEAQ (reference sequence). V was trimmed by 3 bases and J by 2 bases, leaving 10 bases between them. CDR3 length equals 15 residues. The CDR3 region has the DNA TGTGCCAGCAGCTTCGAGACTGGCAACACCGGGGAGCTGTTTTTT. Its translation: CASSFETGNTGELFF.

Only a few counts were recorded for this clone. The chain combines TRBV4-3 with TRBJ1-1; no definite D call. Germline V lookup: CDR1 LGHNA, CDR2 YSLEER. The ends were cut back, 0 bases at V and 5 bases at J, with 10 bases in the middle. This CDR3 is 14 amino acids long. DNA of the CDR3: TGCGCCAGCAGCCAAGAGGGAGGGTGGACTGAAGCTTTCTTT. Translation gives CASSQEGGWTEAFF.

This clone was observed a handful of times. The chain joins TRBV19 to TRBJ1-5, with 7 nucleotides matching TRBD1. Germline V gives CDR1 LNHDA, CDR2 SQIVND (reference sequence). This CDR3 is built from 14 residues. After removal of 4 bases from V and 9 bases from J, the junction contained 9 bases not matched to a gene. CDR3 DNA sequence: TGTGCCAGTAGTACCCGGACAGGCGCAGCGCCCCAGCATTTT. Amino acids: CASSTRTGAAPQHF.

The rearrangement links TRBV30 to TRBJ1-1; D is possibly TRBD1 (5 bases). CDR3 length equals 13 residues. Trimming pared 4 bases from V and 1 base from J, leaving 10 bases between. Germline loops: CDR1 GTSNPN, CDR2 SVGIG (reference sequence). CDR3 nucleotide sequence: TGTGCCTGGATGCGGGGGGGGAACACTGAAGCTTTCTTT. It is translated as CAWMRGGNTEAFF.

This clone has only a few counts. The chain uses TRBV5-6 and TRBJ2-1, with D uncertain. The CDR3 length is 13 residues. The V and J ends lost 1 base and 4 bases respectively, with 6 bases between them. The germline V gene encodes CDR1 SGHDT and CDR2 YYEEEE. CDR3 protein: CASSLTVYNEQFF. As DNA, the CDR3 is TGTGCCAGCAGCTTGACTGTGTACAATGAGCAGTTCTTC. Filled out from reference TRBV5-6 and TRBJ2-1, the complete variable domain reads DAGVTQSPTHLIKTRGQQVTLRCSPKSGHDTVSWYQQALGQGPQFIFQYYEEEERQRGNFPDRFSGHQFPNYSSELNVNALLLGDSALYLCASSLTVYNEQFFGPGTRLTVL.

CDR3 sequence: CASGGQVVEAFF. In DNA, the CDR3 is TGTGCCAGCGGAGGACAGGTCGTTGAAGCTTTCTTT. This chain connects TRBV28 to TRBJ1-1; the match to TRBD1 covers 7 bases. Germline V gene lookup returns CDR1 MDHEN and CDR2 SYDVKM. V shed 8 bases, J shed 7 bases, and the junction held 7 bases outside the gene matches. The CDR3 contains 12 residues.

A few counts support this clone. The chain joins TRBV2 to TRBJ1-5; TRBD1 aligns across 8 bases. There are 14 residues in the CDR3. J lost 2 bases, V lost 5 bases, and 2 bases had no gene match. CDR1 is SNHLY and CDR2 is FYNNEI in the germline V gene. CDR3 loop: CASSRTGRNQPQHF. DNA of the CDR3: TGTGCCAGCAGTCGGACAGGGCGCAATCAGCCCCAGCATTTT.

A few counts support this clone. The rearrangement uses TRBV5-4 and TRBJ1-1, with TRBD1 matching over 8 bases. V dropped 4 bases and J dropped 0; count of bases not matched to a gene: 11. The CDR3 is 17 amino acids. Per the germline V gene, CDR1 is SGHNT and CDR2 is YYREEE (reference sequence). CDR3 coding DNA: TGTGCCAGCAGCCTATGGGACAGGACCTCTCTGAACACTGAAGCTTTCTTT. Translated, it gives CASSLWDRTSLNTEAFF.

The CDR3 region has the DNA TGTGCCAGCAGACCCGGACAGGGCGTAGAGACCCAGTACTTC. Its translation is CASRPGQGVETQYF. This chain connects TRBV2 to TRBJ2-5, with 8 positions matching TRBD1. CDR3 length: 14 residues. Germline V CDR1 and CDR2: SNHLY, FYNNEI. The V segment lost 6 bases and the J segment 4 bases; nucleotides outside the gene matches: 7.

There are a few counts of this clone. The chain employs TRBV18 and TRBJ2-1, with TRBD1 identical over 7 bases. After removal of 0 bases from V and 1 base from J, the junction contained 6 bases not matched to a gene. Germline-derived CDR1 and CDR2 are KGHSH and LQKENI. The CDR3 is 17 amino acids. CDR3 residues: CASSPPQGVGSYNEQFF. The CDR3 nucleotides read TGTGCCAGCTCACCACCGCAGGGGGTGGGGTCCTACAATGAGCAGTTCTTC.

Many counts were recorded for this clone. The V and J genes are TRBV18 and TRBJ2-5, with D possibly being TRBD1 (5 bases). Trimming stripped 5 bases from V and 5 bases from J, with 12 bases between. The CDR3 is 13 residues long. CDR1 is KGHSH, CDR2 LQKENI, per germline. CDR3 region: CASSSSGKETQYF. The CDR3 DNA sequence: TGTGCCAGCTCATCCTCAGGGAAGGAGACCCAGTACTTC.

This clone has a count of ten or more. The J gene is TRBJ2-5, the V gene TRBV30; 9 bases align to TRBD1. CDR1 GTSNPN and CDR2 SVGIG come from the germline V gene (reference sequence). The length of the CDR3 is 13 residues. Trimming at V came to 3 bases and at J to 7 bases, leaving 6 bases not matched to a gene. The chain's CDR3 is CAWRQGAQGTQYF. The CDR3 region has the DNA TGTGCCTGGAGACAGGGGGCGCAGGGGACCCAGTACTTC.

This clone has just a few counts. V gene TRBV6-5 combines with J gene TRBJ2-1, with D maybe TRBD2 (6 bases). V dropped 9 bases and J dropped 8 bases, with 23 bases sitting between them. The CDR3 length is 15 residues. Germline V gene sequence: CDR1 MNHEY, CDR2 SVGAGI. This CDR3 reads CASAAGGSVMDEQFF. DNA of the CDR3: TGTGCCAGTGCCGCCGGAGGGAGTGTTATGGATGAGCAGTTCTTC.

This clone was counted only a few times. The chain uses TRBV5-1 and TRBJ2-3, with 9 bases matching TRBD2. Unmatched junction bases numbered 5, after V lost 4 bases and J lost 2 bases. CDR3 size: 15 residues. Germline CDR1 reads SGHRS; CDR2 reads YFSETQ. This CDR3 is CASSPTSGPTDTQYF. In nucleotides, the CDR3 is TGCGCCAGCAGCCCGACTAGCGGCCCCACAGATACGCAGTATTTT. The entire variable domain, with the rest obtained from reference TRBV5-1 and TRBJ2-3, is as follows: KAGVTQTPRYLIKTRGQQVTLSCSPISGHRSVSWYQQTPGQGLQFLFEYFSETQRNKGNFPGRFSGRQFSNSRSEMNVSTLELGDSALYLCASSPTSGPTDTQYFGPGTRLTVL.

This clone was counted only a few times. This rearrangement joins TRBV5-4 to TRBJ2-5; D is perhaps TRBD1 (6 bases). CDR1 is SGHNT and CDR2 is YYREEE in the germline V gene (reference sequence). This CDR3 spans 13 amino acids. V dropped 3 bases and J dropped 8 bases, with 14 bases sitting between them. The CDR3 DNA reads as TGTGCCAGCAGCTCGACAGGCCCAGGAACCCAGTACTTC. Translated: CASSSTGPGTQYF.

As to this clone: At one end, the junction sequence differs from germline, possibly due to a read error. The chain uses TRBV5-1 and TRBJ2-7, with 8 bases that match TRBD1. The CDR3 runs to 14 residues. Germline V gene data show CDR1 as SGHRS and CDR2 as YFSETQ. For the CDR3, the DNA is TGTGCCAGCAGCCGATTGACAGGGGTGTACGAGCAGTACTTC. This gives the protein CASSRLTGVYEQYF. The full variable domain, with the rest looked up from reference TRBV5-1 and TRBJ2-7, is KAGVTQTPRYLIKTRGQQVTLSCSPISGHRSVSWYQQTPGQGLQFLFEYFSETQRNKGNFPGRFSGRQFSNSRSEMNVSTLELGDSALYLCASSRLTGVYEQYFGPGTRLTVT.

V usage is TRBV19 and J usage is TRBJ2-3; 7 bases match TRBD1. With V trimmed by 4 bases and J by 2 bases, 6 bases remained unmatched. Germline lookup yields CDR1 LNHDA and CDR2 SQIVND (reference sequence). CDR3 size: 15 residues. CDR3 DNA: TGTGCCAGTAGTACCAGACAGGGAGTCACAGATACGCAGTATTTT. This gives the protein CASSTRQGVTDTQYF. The complete variable domain, with remaining parts taken from reference TRBV19 and TRBJ2-3, reads DGGITQSPKYLFRKEGQNVTLSCEQNLNHDAMYWYRQDPGQGLRLIYYSQIVNDFQKGDIAEGYSVSREKKESFPLTVTSAQKNPTAFYLCASSTRQGVTDTQYFGPGTRLTVL.

The gene calls are TRBV30 and TRBJ2-2; 10 positions match TRBD2. The CDR3 runs to 15 residues. Germline V gene lookup returns CDR1 GTSNPN and CDR2 SVGIG (reference sequence). The trim removed 4 bases at V and 0 bases at J, leaving 2 bases unmatched. CDR3 protein: CAWKGLAANTGELFF. CDR3 bases: TGTGCCTGGAAAGGACTAGCGGCGAACACCGGGGAGCTGTTTTTT.